This T cell receptor (beta chain) was sequenced for a study of T-cell reconstitution after alpha-beta-depleted transplantation in children. The library targeted TCRbeta and was prepared with unique molecular identifiers. TCRdb used MiXCR to reprocess the PCR reads, holding one entry per CDR3 protein. The table has about 210,000 distinct CDR3 sequences, approximately 15% seen once. The germline gives CDR1 SGDLS, CDR2 YYNGEE. The CDR3 is 16 amino acids. The germline V and J ends were trimmed by 0 bases and 6 bases, with 15 bases remaining between them. The sequenced sample was PBMCs, mostly from graft donor cells, obtained 360 days after TCRalphabeta/CD19-depleted stem cell transplant. The chain uses TRBV9 and TRBJ2-2; no clear D. This receptor was identified in a male patient aged 2 to 9 who had a stem cell transplant for acute lymphoblastic leukemia, so the T cells may come from the graft donor. CDR3 sequence: CASSVGWGIEPGELFF. CDR3 in DNA: TGTGCCAGCAGCGTAGGGTGGGGAATAGAACCCGGGGAGCTGTTTTTT.